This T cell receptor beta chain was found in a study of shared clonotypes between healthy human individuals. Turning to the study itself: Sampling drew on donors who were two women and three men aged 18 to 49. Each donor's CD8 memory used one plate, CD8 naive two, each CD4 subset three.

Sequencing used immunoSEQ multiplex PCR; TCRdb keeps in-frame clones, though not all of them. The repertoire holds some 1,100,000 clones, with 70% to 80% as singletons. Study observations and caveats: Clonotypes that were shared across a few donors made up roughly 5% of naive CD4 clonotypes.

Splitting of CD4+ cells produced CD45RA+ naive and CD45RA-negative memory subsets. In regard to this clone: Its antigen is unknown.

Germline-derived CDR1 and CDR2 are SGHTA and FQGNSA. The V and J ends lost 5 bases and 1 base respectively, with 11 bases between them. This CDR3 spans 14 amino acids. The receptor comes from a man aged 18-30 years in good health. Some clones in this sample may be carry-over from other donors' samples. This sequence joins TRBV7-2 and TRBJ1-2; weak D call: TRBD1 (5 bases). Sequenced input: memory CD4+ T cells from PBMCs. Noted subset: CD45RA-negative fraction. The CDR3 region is CASSRRGLNYGYTF. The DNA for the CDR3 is TGTGCCAGCAGCCGCCGGGGCCTTAACTATGGCTACACCTTC.